This is a list of T cell receptor beta chains from one sample in a study of blood T cell repertoires in COVID-19. Sequencing used immunoSEQ multiplex PCR; TCRdb keeps in-frame clones, though not all of them. The sample includes under 350,000 clones, 75% to 95% of them seen just once. Sequencing was done on a sample of peripheral blood. The receptors shown here come from a woman in her twenties or thirties with COVID-19, enrolled during active disease. The CDR3 runs from the conserved cysteine through the conserved F or W. D genes are given only for firm matches. Expanded clones are given a class, and other clones once, few, many or no size at all.

j_call: TRBJ1-5; v_call: TRBV5-5; d_call: -; clone_size: -; cdr3_nt: TGTGCCAGCAGCTTGGGACAGTGGAGCAATCAGCCCCAGCATTTT; cdr3_aa: CASSLGQWSNQPQHF
j_call: TRBJ2-2; v_call: TRBV7-9; d_call: -; clone_size: -; cdr3_nt: TGTGCCAGCAGCTTAGCCGTCGGGGAGCTGTTTTTT; cdr3_aa: CASSLAVGELFF
j_call: TRBJ2-5; v_call: TRBV27; d_call: -; clone_size: -; cdr3_nt: TGTGCCAGCAGTTTATCTAGTAGGGGGAGCCAAGAGACCCAGTACTTC; cdr3_aa: CASSLSSRGSQETQYF
j_call: TRBJ2-1; v_call: TRBV5-1; d_call: TRBD1; clone_size: once; cdr3_nt: TGCGCCAGCAGCGGGGGACCGGGACAGGCTTACAATGAGCAGTTCTTC; cdr3_aa: CASSGGPGQAYNEQFF
j_call: TRBJ1-1; v_call: TRBV7-2; d_call: TRBD1; clone_size: -; cdr3_nt: TGTGCCAGCAGCCCCAGGGACAGGGGGCGAACTGAAGCTTTCTTT; cdr3_aa: CASSPRDRGRTEAFF
j_call: TRBJ1-2; v_call: TRBV7-9; d_call: TRBD1; clone_size: few; cdr3_nt: TGTGCCAGCAGCTTAAAAAGACAGGGAAGTGAGTTTGGCTACACCTTC; cdr3_aa: CASSLKRQGSEFGYTF
j_call: TRBJ2-6; v_call: TRBV7-9; d_call: -; clone_size: -; cdr3_nt: TGTGCCAGCAGCCCCGTCGGAGTGGCCAACGTCCTGACTTTC; cdr3_aa: CASSPVGVANVLTF
j_call: TRBJ1-1; v_call: TRBV6-6; d_call: TRBD1; clone_size: -; cdr3_nt: TGTGCCAGCAGTTACTCGACAGGGGACGGAGCTTTCTTT; cdr3_aa: CASSYSTGDGAFF
j_call: TRBJ2-1; v_call: TRBV28; d_call: -; clone_size: once; cdr3_nt: TGTGCCAGCATTGTCGGAGGTTCCTCCTACAATGAGCAGTTCTTC; cdr3_aa: CASIVGGSSYNEQFF
j_call: TRBJ1-3; v_call: TRBV25-1; d_call: -; clone_size: -; cdr3_nt: TGTGCCAGCAGTGAATGGGGGGCTGGAAACACCATATATTTT; cdr3_aa: CASSEWGAGNTIYF
j_call: TRBJ2-3; v_call: TRBV27; d_call: -; clone_size: -; cdr3_nt: TGTGCCAGCAGTTTTATGCGGGGTTCCACAGATACGCAGTATTTT; cdr3_aa: CASSFMRGSTDTQYF
j_call: TRBJ2-1; v_call: TRBV2; d_call: -; clone_size: -; cdr3_nt: TGTGCCAGCAGTGAAGCGCGGCTATCTGAGCAGTTCTTC; cdr3_aa: CASSEARLSEQFF
j_call: TRBJ1-2; v_call: TRBV28; d_call: TRBD1; clone_size: -; cdr3_nt: TGTGCCAGCAGTTCCCCCGCGACAGGGACCGGCTACACCTTC; cdr3_aa: CASSSPATGTGYTF
j_call: TRBJ2-6; v_call: TRBV15; d_call: -; clone_size: -; cdr3_nt: TGTGCCACATATAATTCTGGGGCCAACGTCCTGACTTTC; cdr3_aa: CATYNSGANVLTF
j_call: TRBJ2-7; v_call: TRBV28; d_call: -; clone_size: few; cdr3_nt: TGTGCCAGCGGAACTTTGGGGGGAATAAGCGCCTACGAGCAGTACTTC; cdr3_aa: CASGTLGGISAYEQYF
j_call: TRBJ2-3; v_call: TRBV6-4; d_call: TRBD1; clone_size: -; cdr3_nt: TGTGCCAGCAGTCCGACAGGGGAGACAGATACGCAGTATTTT; cdr3_aa: CASSPTGETDTQYF
j_call: TRBJ2-2; v_call: TRBV4-3; d_call: TRBD2; clone_size: once; cdr3_nt: TGCGCCAGCAGCAGAGTCCCAGCGGGAGGGCCTGTCACCGGGGAGCTGTTTTTT; cdr3_aa: CASSRVPAGGPVTGELFF
j_call: TRBJ2-1; v_call: TRBV5-8; d_call: -; clone_size: -; cdr3_nt: TGTGCCAGCAGCTCCCCCATGAGCTCCTACAATGAGCAGTTCTTC; cdr3_aa: CASSSPMSSYNEQFF
j_call: TRBJ1-4; v_call: TRBV5-1; d_call: -; clone_size: few; cdr3_nt: TGCGCCAGCAGCTTTCGGTATCCTAATGAAAAACTGTTTTTT; cdr3_aa: CASSFRYPNEKLFF
j_call: TRBJ2-7; v_call: TRBV2; d_call: -; clone_size: -; cdr3_nt: TGTGCCAGCAGTGGAGGAGGACCCCGATGGCGCGAGCAGTACTTC; cdr3_aa: CASSGGGPRWREQYF
j_call: TRBJ1-3; v_call: TRBV6-5; d_call: -; clone_size: -; cdr3_nt: TGTGCCACCGGGGGTGGAAACACCATATATTTT; cdr3_aa: CATGGGNTIYF
j_call: TRBJ2-5; v_call: TRBV7-2; d_call: TRBD2; clone_size: -; cdr3_nt: TGTGCCAGCAGCTTACTAGCGGTTGGTGAGACCCAGTACTTC; cdr3_aa: CASSLLAVGETQYF